This record concerns one T cell receptor beta chain sequence. The antigen is unknown. This specimen comes from a study of T cell responses to AZD1222 COVID-19 vaccine. Overall study findings and caveats: Among those given AZD1222, only five or six were seropositive at baseline.

Here immunoSEQ multiplex PCR was the method, and the copy in TCRdb shows in-frame clones only, minus some. The sample carries some 130,000 clones, roughly 85% recorded once. The ends were cut back, 4 bases at V and 5 bases at J, with 21 bases in the middle. Germline lookup yields CDR1 SGHNT and CDR2 YYREEE (reference sequence). This CDR3 has 16 residues. This chain connects TRBV5-4 to TRBJ2-5; D might be TRBD2 (7 bases). The sequence derives from an adult who received the MenACWY meningococcal vaccine as a control. The material sequenced was peripheral blood, taken 28 days after the second dose of the MenACWY control vaccine. The CDR3 DNA follows: TGTGCCAGCAGCACCCCAAGGGGGGGCCGAGGGGAGACCCAGTACTTC. It yields the protein CASSTPRGGRGETQYF.